The next 31 T cell receptor beta chains were all read from a single sample in a study of cytomegalovirus exposure and HLA in healthy donors. PCR used 60 Vbeta primers and 13 Jbeta primers. The data were produced by immunoSEQ multiplex PCR, yet TCRdb's version contains in-frame clones alone and is incomplete. Of 100,000 to 150,000 clones in the sample, approximately 80% were seen once. Material: PBMCs. Receptors were obtained from a woman aged 40 to 50 in good health and CMV-seronegative.

The chain employs TRBV2 and TRBJ1-5, with D possibly being TRBD1 (6 bases). The CDR3 covers 14 residues. Germline assignment: CDR1 SNHLY and CDR2 FYNNEI. Trimming stripped 6 bases from V and 0 bases from J, with 9 bases between. In DNA form, the CDR3 reads TGTGCCAGCAGGCTCAGGGGTAGCAATCAGCCCCAGCATTTT. Translated: CASRLRGSNQPQHF.

This chain uses TRBV7-9 with TRBJ1-2, with D tentatively TRBD1 (6 bases). Trimming removed 4 bases from V and 7 bases from J, with 10 bases in between. The CDR3 spans 12 residues. The germline V gene encodes CDR1 SEHNR and CDR2 FQNEAQ (reference sequence). This chain's CDR3 is CASSWEGVGYTF. CDR3 nucleotides: TGTGCCAGCAGCTGGGAGGGGGTTGGCTACACCTTC.

The gene calls are TRBV10-3 and TRBJ1-6; weak D call: TRBD1 (6 bases). The V end was cut by 7 bases, the J end by 0 bases, with 16 bases between. Germline-derived CDR1 and CDR2 are ENHRY and SYGVKD. The CDR3 length is 17 residues. CDR3 loop: CAITASDRSSYNSPLHF. As DNA, the CDR3 is TGTGCCATCACCGCCAGCGACAGGAGCTCCTATAATTCACCCCTCCACTTT.

With regard to this clone: A junction boundary mismatches the germline segment, possibly from a read error. The rearrangement joins TRBV7-9 to TRBJ1-1; D unresolved. Germline V gene sequence: CDR1 SEHNR, CDR2 FQNEAQ (reference sequence). The CDR3 has 12 residues. Here the CDR3 DNA reads TGTGCCAGCAGCTTAGGTGTGAAAACAGTTGGCTTT. It translates to CASSLGVKTVGF.

This clone came up a few times. V and J are TRBV7-9 and TRBJ1-1, with D maybe TRBD1 (6 bases). The CDR3 spans 14 residues. Germline V gene lookup returns CDR1 SEHNR and CDR2 FQNEAQ (reference sequence). Trimming removed 4 bases from V and 1 base from J, with 10 bases in between. The CDR3 DNA is TGTGCCAGCAGCTACCAACAGGGGAACACTGAAGCTTTCTTT. It specifies CASSYQQGNTEAFF.

The V gene is TRBV29-1, the J gene TRBJ2-5; 9 bases are shared with TRBD1. The CDR3 has 14 amino acids. The germline CDR1 and CDR2 sequences are SQVTM and ANQGSEA. Losses at the gene ends were 5 bases for V and 5 bases for J; bases not matched to a gene: 9. The CDR3 spells CSVPQGAEWETQYF. The CDR3 region has the DNA TGCAGCGTTCCACAGGGGGCGGAGTGGGAGACCCAGTACTTC.

The genes are TRBV12-5 and TRBJ2-7; 8 positions agree with TRBD1. Germline values: CDR1 LGHNT, CDR2 FRNRAP. This CDR3 is built from 13 residues. The trim removed 6 bases at V and 9 bases at J, leaving 10 bases unmatched. CDR3 nucleotide sequence: TGTGCTAGTGGCCACTCGGACAGGGCAGGGCAGTACTTC. This gives the protein CASGHSDRAGQYF.

This chain connects TRBV6-6 to TRBJ2-7, with 8 bases lining up with TRBD1. The CDR3 runs to 13 residues. CDR1 MNHNY and CDR2 SVGAGI come from the germline V gene (reference sequence). V lost 7 bases and J lost 2; bases outside the gene matches: 4. Here the CDR3 reads CASTPTGAYEQYF. The CDR3 nucleotides are TGTGCCAGCACTCCGACAGGGGCCTACGAGCAGTACTTC.

This sequence joins TRBV7-9 and TRBJ2-2; tentative D call: TRBD1 (5 bases). This CDR3 is built from 14 residues. Per germline, CDR1 SEHNR and CDR2 FQNEAQ (reference sequence). V was clipped by 2 bases and J by 4 bases, with 8 bases between them. The CDR3 protein is CASSLQGFTGELFF. The CDR3 DNA sequence: TGTGCCAGCAGCTTACAGGGATTCACCGGGGAGCTGTTTTTT.

This rearrangement joins TRBV5-6 to TRBJ2-5, with TRBD2 matching over 8 bases. CDR1 is SGHDT, CDR2 YYEEEE, per germline. V lost 1 base, J lost 5 bases, and 10 bases stayed unmatched. CDR3 size: 16 residues. The CDR3 nucleotides read TGTGCCAGCAGCTTGATCCCTGACGGGGGGGCGGAGACCCAGTACTTC. It specifies CASSLIPDGGAETQYF.

The chain carries TRBV14 and TRBJ1-1; perhaps TRBD1 as D (6 bases). The CDR3 contains 15 residues. Trimming stripped 4 bases from V and 4 bases from J, with 16 bases between. Germline CDR1 and CDR2: SGHDN and FVKESK. CDR3 in amino acids: CASSLVGGLTTEAFF. The CDR3, as DNA: TGTGCCAGCAGCCTGGTCGGGGGGCTGACCACTGAAGCTTTCTTT.

The rearrangement links TRBV5-4 to TRBJ2-2; D remains ambiguous. From germline, CDR1 is SGHNT and CDR2 YYREEE (reference sequence). The CDR3 spans 14 residues. V lost 0 bases and J 2 bases, leaving 5 bases between the germline ends. The CDR3 loop reads CASSLGRNTGELFF. CDR3 coding DNA: TGTGCCAGCAGCTTGGGGAGAAACACCGGGGAGCTGTTTTTT.

The rearrangement joins TRBV21-1 to TRBJ2-1; TRBD1, the table's D call, was not compared with the DNA. TRBV21-1 is noted as a pseudogene. The CDR3 loop spans 16 amino acids. The chain's CDR3 is CASSLQGARGGDEQFF. As DNA, the CDR3 is TGTGCCAGCAGCTTACAGGGGGCGCGGGGAGGCGATGAGCAGTTCTTC.

This chain links TRBV7-9 with TRBJ1-4; D might be TRBD1 (5 bases). The CDR3 consists of 14 residues. The germline V gene has CDR1 SEHNR and CDR2 FQNEAQ (reference sequence). The V gene lost 6 bases and the J gene lost 5 bases, with 13 bases spanning the gap. The CDR3 spells CASSRQLRNEKLFF. The CDR3 DNA sequence: TGTGCCAGCAGTCGACAGCTACGAAATGAAAAACTGTTTTTT. Based on the CDR3 plus reference TRBV7-9 and TRBJ1-4, the full variable domain is DTGVSQNPRHKITKRGQNVTFRCDPISEHNRLYWYRQTLGQGPEFLTYFQNEAQLEKSRLLSDRFSAERPKGSFSTLEIQRTEQGDSAMYLCASSRQLRNEKLFFGSGTQLSVL.

The chain has TRBV7-6 and TRBJ1-4; the match to TRBD1 covers 9 bases. Germline CDR1 and CDR2: SGHVS and FNYEAQ. J lost 6 bases, V lost 3 bases, and 2 bases had no gene match. The CDR3 has 14 amino acids. CDR3 DNA sequence: TGTGCCAGCAGCTTTGGGACAGGGCATGAAAAACTGTTTTTT. It codes for CASSFGTGHEKLFF.

The gene calls are TRBV15 and TRBJ1-5; 10 nucleotides match TRBD1. The CDR3 spans 16 residues. Germline V CDR1 and CDR2: LNHNV, YYDKDF (reference sequence). V lost 4 bases and J lost 3; bases outside the gene matches: 6. This CDR3 reads CATSIWDRGDNQPQHF. The CDR3 DNA reads as TGTGCCACCAGCATATGGGACAGGGGTGACAATCAGCCCCAGCATTTT. Supplemented by reference TRBV15 and TRBJ1-5, the full variable domain reads DAMVIQNPRYQVTQFGKPVTLSCSQTLNHNVMYWYQQKSSQAPKLLFHYYDKDFNNEADTPDNFQSRRPNTSFCFLDIRSPGLGDTAMYLCATSIWDRGDNQPQHFGDGTRLSIL.

The chain employs TRBV28 and TRBJ2-7, with 9 bases aligning to TRBD1. Looked up from germline, CDR1 is MDHEN and CDR2 is SYDVKM. V shed 7 bases and J 5 bases; nucleotides not matched to a gene: 12. This CDR3 has 15 amino acids. This CDR3 reads CASTSRTGTGNEQYF. The CDR3 DNA reads as TGTGCCAGCACCTCAAGGACCGGGACAGGGAACGAGCAGTACTTC.

Comment on this clone: Germline is not matched at one junction end, which may reflect a read error. The V gene is TRBV6-5, the J gene TRBJ2-7; 7 bases align to TRBD1. The germline V gene encodes CDR1 MNHEY and CDR2 SVGAGI. The CDR3 covers 11 residues. CDR3 DNA sequence: TGTGCCAGCATTTCCGGACAGGTAATTAACTTC. It encodes CASISGQVINF.

This clone was seen a handful of times. The V gene is TRBV9, the J gene TRBJ1-2; D ambiguous. V was pared by 0 bases and J by 3 bases, with 9 bases between. The CDR3 length is 14 residues. Germline loops: CDR1 SGDLS, CDR2 YYNGEE. The CDR3 bases are TGTGCCAGCAGCGTAGAAATCGGAGACTATGGCTACACCTTC. It yields the protein CASSVEIGDYGYTF.

This clone has more than one count but fewer than ten. The chain combines TRBV21-1 with TRBJ1-2. TRBV21-1 is a documented pseudogene. The CDR3 contains 21 residues. DNA of the CDR3: TGTGCCAGCAGCAAGGGGGGGGCTCGGGGATCGGCCGAAGCACTCAACTATGGCTACACCTTC. It is translated as CASSKGGARGSAEALNYGYTF.

This clone showed up many times. J is TRBJ1-1 and V is TRBV4-2; D is unresolved. V gave up 5 bases and J gave up 1 base, with 17 bases separating them. Looked up from germline, CDR1 is LGHNA and CDR2 is YNFKEQ. The CDR3 runs to 16 residues. CDR3: CASSESTRVPNTEAFF. CDR3 DNA: TGTGCCAGCAGCGAGTCCACGAGGGTCCCGAACACTGAAGCTTTCTTT.

The V and J genes are TRBV5-5 and TRBJ1-4; D uncertain. Germline assignment: CDR1 SGHKS and CDR2 YYEKEE (reference sequence). Trimming took off 6 bases at V and 3 bases at J, with 12 bases between the two ends. The CDR3 extends over 14 amino acids. CDR3 sequence reads: CASTIREPNEKLFF. The CDR3 nucleotides read TGTGCCAGCACTATACGGGAGCCTAATGAAAAACTGTTTTTT.

V and J are TRBV10-2 and TRBJ1-2; D possibly corresponds to TRBD1 (5 bases). The germline V gene encodes CDR1 WSHSY and CDR2 SAAADI. V was clipped by 3 bases and J by 4 bases, with 15 bases between them. The CDR3 loop spans 15 amino acids. CDR3 in DNA: TGCGCCAGCAGTGATGGGGCAGGGACTTTCTATGGCTACACCTTC. Protein: CASSDGAGTFYGYTF.

V is TRBV19 and J is TRBJ1-1; 8 nucleotides line up with TRBD1. V shed 8 bases, J shed 4 bases, and the junction held 6 bases outside the gene matches. Per germline, CDR1 LNHDA and CDR2 SQIVND (reference sequence). CDR3 length: 13 amino acids. CDR3 in amino acids: CASVRGLGTEAFF. DNA of the CDR3: TGTGCCAGTGTCAGGGGGCTTGGCACTGAAGCTTTCTTT.

V is TRBV4-2 and J is TRBJ2-6, with 7 bases identical to TRBD1. The V gene's germline CDR1 is LGHNA and CDR2 YNFKEQ. The CDR3 has 16 amino acids. V was clipped by 0 bases and J by 1 base; unmatched bases: 0. As DNA, the CDR3 is TGTGCCAGCAGCCAAGACAGGGGGTCTGGGGCCAACGTCCTGACTTTC. This encodes CASSQDRGSGANVLTF.

This rearrangement joins TRBV5-1 to TRBJ2-7; 7 bases line up with TRBD1. Germline V gene sequence: CDR1 SGHRS, CDR2 YFSETQ. This CDR3 is 17 amino acids long. Trimming took 1 base from V and 0 from J; bases not matched to a gene: 10. CDR3 sequence: CASSLTLRQGNSYEQYF. Here the CDR3 DNA reads TGCGCCAGCAGCTTGACGCTTAGACAGGGAAACTCCTACGAGCAGTACTTC.

This clone appeared a few times. The rearrangement uses TRBV28 and TRBJ2-7, with a possible D match to TRBD2 (7 bases). Germline V CDR1 and CDR2: MDHEN, SYDVKM. The CDR3 spans 16 residues. Trimming removed 5 bases from V and 3 bases from J, with 20 bases in between. The CDR3 region has the DNA TGTGCCAGCAGTCTGGGGGGGGCGGGGGCCGTCTACGAGCAGTACTTC. This gives the protein CASSLGGAGAVYEQYF.

This rearrangement joins TRBV10-3 to TRBJ1-5, with D unresolved. The germline V gene encodes CDR1 ENHRY and CDR2 SYGVKD. The CDR3 runs 16 residues. V lost 0 bases and J lost 7, with 16 bases in between. The CDR3: CAISESIGGTGQPQHF. The CDR3 bases are TGTGCCATCAGTGAGTCGATTGGAGGTACCGGGCAGCCCCAGCATTTT.

The chain employs TRBV27 and TRBJ1-2, with 7 positions matching TRBD1. CDR1 and CDR2 from the germline V gene are MNHEY and SMNVEV (reference sequence). The CDR3 runs to 14 residues. Trimming took 10 bases from V and 4 from J; bases not matched to a gene: 12. The CDR3: CATKARGLSYGYTF. The CDR3 region has the DNA TGTGCCACCAAAGCGAGGGGGCTTAGCTATGGCTACACCTTC.

This clone came up a few times. The chain is built from TRBV7-9 and TRBJ2-7, with TRBD1 matching 10 bases. CDR3 length: 18 residues. V trimming: 0 bases; J trimming: 0 bases; junction bases outside the gene matches: 8. Germline CDR1 SEHNR, CDR2 FQNEAQ (reference sequence). DNA for the CDR3: TGTGCCAGCAGCTTAGCGCTAAGGACAGGGGGTCGCTCCTACGAGCAGTACTTC. It is translated as CASSLALRTGGRSYEQYF.

The rearrangement uses TRBV4-3 and TRBJ1-5; perhaps TRBD1 as D (6 bases). This CDR3 has 15 amino acids. Germline V gives CDR1 LGHNA, CDR2 YSLEER. Trimming shortened V by 0 bases and J by 7 bases, and 13 bases separated the two germline ends. The CDR3 protein is CASSQEEGVGQPQHF. The CDR3 nucleotides are TGCGCCAGCAGCCAAGAAGAGGGGGTAGGACAGCCCCAGCATTTT.